This T cell receptor beta chain was obtained from a study of blood T cell repertoires in COVID-19. Study-level background: From T cells, B-cell-depleted T cells, or PBMCs came the material, which was cDNA or gDNA.

Generated by immunoSEQ multiplex PCR, the TCRdb table keeps only in-frame clones and is missing some. The sample yields approximately 230,000 clones, roughly 80% seen once. This clone was seen a single time. V was pared by 1 base and J by 0 bases, with 9 bases between. Looked up from germline, CDR1 is SGHAT and CDR2 is FQDESV (reference sequence). There are 16 residues in the CDR3. Sequencing was carried out using peripheral blood. The rearrangement links TRBV11-1 to TRBJ1-4, with D uncertain. The TCR originated in a woman aged 80 or over with active or convalescent COVID-19. CDR3 nucleotides: TGTGCCAGCAGCTTAGACCTACTAGCAACTAATGAAAAACTGTTTTTT. Encoded protein: CASSLDLLATNEKLFF. Full variable domain (rest looked up from reference TRBV11-1 and TRBJ1-4): EAEVAQSPRYKITEKSQAVAFWCDPISGHATLYWYRQILGQGPELLVQFQDESVVDDSQLPKDRFSAERLKGVDSTLKIQPAELGDSAMYLCASSLDLLATNEKLFFGSGTQLSVL.